This TCR beta chain was documented in a study of blood T cell repertoires in COVID-19. The sample holds one count of this clone. This table comes from immunoSEQ multiplex PCR, and its TCRdb copy is limited to in-frame clones, with some not included. The table lists approximately 320,000 clones, 85% of them singletons. The germline V gene encodes CDR1 SGHRS and CDR2 YFSETQ. V was pared by 6 bases and J by 5 bases, with 7 bases of the junction left unmatched. The length of the CDR3 is 13 residues. The sequence derives from a human donor in a cohort sampled during active COVID-19. Sequenced input: peripheral blood. The rearrangement uses TRBV5-1 and TRBJ2-5; 7 bases align to TRBD1. The CDR3 sequence: CASNEGARETQYF. The CDR3 DNA reads TGCGCCAGCAACGAGGGGGCAAGGGAGACCCAGTACTTC.